This is a list of T cell receptor beta chains from one sample in a study of CD8+ T cells in alopecia areata. Using immunoSEQ multiplex PCR, the repertoire was profiled, and TCRdb retains in-frame clones only, with some absent. The sample gives roughly 200,000 clones, around three fifths of which show up once; nearly 5% is in the top ten. The source material was CD8+ T cells sorted from blood. These receptors were collected from a human donor in good health. CDR3s include the opening cysteine and the closing phenylalanine or tryptophan. Each record gives: clone size, D gene, V gene, J gene, CDR3 DNA, CDR3 protein. A D gene is named only where the DNA matches it firmly. Not all rows give a size; the values are once, few, many and, for expanded clones, a class.

abundance: few; d_gene: NA; v_gene: TRBV11-2; j_gene: TRBJ2-1; CDR3nt: TGTGCCAGCAGCTTAGATCAAGGGCCTTCTATCTTC; CDR3aa: CASSLDQGPSIF
abundance: few; d_gene: TRBD2; v_gene: TRBV30; j_gene: TRBJ2-1; CDR3nt: TGTGCCTGGAGTGTTGGGCTAGCGGGCTACAATGAGCAGTTCTTC; CDR3aa: CAWSVGLAGYNEQFF
abundance: NA; d_gene: NA; v_gene: TRBV27; j_gene: TRBJ1-5; CDR3nt: TGTGCCAGCAGTTTATCTTATAGCAATCAGCCCCAGCATTTT; CDR3aa: CASSLSYSNQPQHF
abundance: few; d_gene: NA; v_gene: TRBV10-3; j_gene: TRBJ1-1; CDR3nt: TGTGCCATCAGTGAAAATCCGGTTCAAACCTACACTGAAGCTTTCTTT; CDR3aa: CAISENPVQTYTEAFF
abundance: NA; d_gene: NA; v_gene: TRBV7-3; j_gene: TRBJ2-1; CDR3nt: TGTGCCAGCAGCCCGGAGGACCGGCCTAATGAGCAGTTCTTC; CDR3aa: CASSPEDRPNEQFF
abundance: NA; d_gene: TRBD2; v_gene: TRBV6-4; j_gene: TRBJ2-7; CDR3nt: TGTGCCAGCAGTCCCGGAGCGGGGGTCTACGAGCAGTACTTC; CDR3aa: CASSPGAGVYEQYF
abundance: NA; d_gene: TRBD2; v_gene: TRBV2; j_gene: TRBJ2-5; CDR3nt: TGTGCCAGCAGTGAAGGAGGGACTAGACAAGAGACCCAGTACTTC; CDR3aa: CASSEGGTRQETQYF
abundance: NA; d_gene: TRBD1; v_gene: TRBV29-1; j_gene: TRBJ1-1; CDR3nt: TGCAGCGGCACAGGGGAGCGGACTGAAGCTTTCTTT; CDR3aa: CSGTGERTEAFF
abundance: NA; d_gene: NA; v_gene: TRBV7-9; j_gene: TRBJ1-2; CDR3nt: TGTGCCAGCAGCTCTGCAGGGTCTAACTATGGCTACACCTTC; CDR3aa: CASSSAGSNYGYTF
abundance: NA; d_gene: NA; v_gene: TRBV7-3; j_gene: TRBJ2-6; CDR3nt: TGTGCCAGCAGCTTAGGTCCGGGGACCCCTGGGGCCAACGTCCTGACTTTC; CDR3aa: CASSLGPGTPGANVLTF
abundance: NA; d_gene: TRBD2; v_gene: TRBV5-5; j_gene: TRBJ2-1; CDR3nt: TGTGCCAGCAGGTCTAGCGGGGTTGCGTACAATGAGCAGTTCTTC; CDR3aa: CASRSSGVAYNEQFF
abundance: NA; d_gene: NA; v_gene: TRBV5-1; j_gene: TRBJ2-5; CDR3nt: TGCGCCAGCACCGGCTTGGAAGAGACCCAGTACTTC; CDR3aa: CASTGLEETQYF
abundance: NA; d_gene: TRBD2; v_gene: TRBV25-1; j_gene: TRBJ2-2; CDR3nt: TGTGCCAGCATGGGGGGGGACTCCCCGAACACCGGGGAGCTGTTTTTT; CDR3aa: CASMGGDSPNTGELFF
abundance: NA; d_gene: NA; v_gene: TRBV6-1; j_gene: TRBJ2-1; CDR3nt: TGTGCCAGCGCCCCGGACAGTGGGAGTGTGAATGAGCAGTTCTTC; CDR3aa: CASAPDSGSVNEQFF
abundance: NA; d_gene: NA; v_gene: TRBV4-1; j_gene: TRBJ2-1; CDR3nt: TGCGCCAGCAGCCAAATGGGGGCGAGCTCCTACAATGAGCAGTTCTTC; CDR3aa: CASSQMGASSYNEQFF
abundance: NA; d_gene: NA; v_gene: TRBV29-1; j_gene: TRBJ1-4; CDR3nt: TGCAGCGTCAAGGGGCCAACTAATGAAAAACTGTTTTTT; CDR3aa: CSVKGPTNEKLFF
abundance: NA; d_gene: NA; v_gene: TRBV6-5; j_gene: TRBJ1-2; CDR3nt: TGTGCCAGCAGTTACGGTTCCAATGCGAACGGCTACACCTTC; CDR3aa: CASSYGSNANGYTF
abundance: NA; d_gene: NA; v_gene: TRBV15; j_gene: TRBJ1-3; CDR3nt: TGTGCCACCAATTCGGGGGACCCGGGAAACACCATATATTTT; CDR3aa: CATNSGDPGNTIYF
abundance: few; d_gene: NA; v_gene: TRBV13; j_gene: TRBJ1-4; CDR3nt: TGTGCCAGCCGAGCGACCCCCAATGAAAAACTGTTTTTT; CDR3aa: CASRATPNEKLFF
abundance: NA; d_gene: TRBD1; v_gene: TRBV29-1; j_gene: TRBJ2-5; CDR3nt: TGCAGCGCTCGGACAGGGACGGGAGAGACCCAGTACTTC; CDR3aa: CSARTGTGETQYF
abundance: NA; d_gene: TRBD2; v_gene: TRBV6-5; j_gene: TRBJ2-7; CDR3nt: TGTGCCAGCACTAGCGGTTCATCCTACGAGCAGTACTTC; CDR3aa: CASTSGSSYEQYF
abundance: NA; d_gene: TRBD2; v_gene: TRBV13; j_gene: TRBJ2-5; CDR3nt: TGTGCCAGCAGCTTATACCACGCGGGGGGTAAAGAGACCCAGTACTTC; CDR3aa: CASSLYHAGGKETQYF
abundance: NA; d_gene: TRBD1; v_gene: TRBV7-9; j_gene: TRBJ1-6; CDR3nt: TGTGCCACGACCCCAGGGGGCCAGAATTCACCCCTCCACTTT; CDR3aa: CATTPGGQNSPLHF
abundance: NA; d_gene: NA; v_gene: TRBV7-9; j_gene: TRBJ2-7; CDR3nt: TGTGCCAGCAGCCCCCCCCGGGGTTCCTACGAGCAGTACTTC; CDR3aa: CASSPPRGSYEQYF
abundance: few; d_gene: NA; v_gene: TRBV10-3; j_gene: TRBJ1-2; CDR3nt: TGTGCCATCAGTGAGGAGGGCGACTATGGCTACACCTTC; CDR3aa: CAISEEGDYGYTF
abundance: NA; d_gene: TRBD1; v_gene: TRBV5-1; j_gene: TRBJ1-1; CDR3nt: TGCGCCAGCAGCCCACTACCCAGGGGGCAGGATGAAGCTTTCTTT; CDR3aa: CASSPLPRGQDEAFF
abundance: once; d_gene: NA; v_gene: TRBV27; j_gene: TRBJ1-6; CDR3nt: TGTGCCAGCAGTTTCCCCGGTAATTCACCCCTCCACTTT; CDR3aa: CASSFPGNSPLHF
abundance: NA; d_gene: NA; v_gene: TRBV6-6; j_gene: TRBJ1-4; CDR3nt: TGTGCCAGCAGTTACGGTGCTGGGGGTTCTGAAAAACTGTTTTTT; CDR3aa: CASSYGAGGSEKLFF
abundance: NA; d_gene: TRBD1; v_gene: TRBV29-1; j_gene: TRBJ1-2; CDR3nt: TGCAGCGTTTACTGGACAGGCTCTACCCATGGCTACACCTTC; CDR3aa: CSVYWTGSTHGYTF
abundance: once; d_gene: NA; v_gene: TRBV4-1; j_gene: TRBJ2-1; CDR3nt: TGCGCCAGCAGCCAAGCCGCCTACAATGGGCAGTTCTTC; CDR3aa: CASSQAAYNGQFF
abundance: NA; d_gene: NA; v_gene: TRBV15; j_gene: TRBJ2-2; CDR3nt: TGTGCCACCAGCTCCGAGGGGACGGCGAACACCGGGGAGCTGTTTTTT; CDR3aa: CATSSEGTANTGELFF
abundance: NA; d_gene: NA; v_gene: TRBV2; j_gene: TRBJ2-2; CDR3nt: TGTGCCAGCAGTGAGAGACTGAACACCGGGGAGCTGTTTTTT; CDR3aa: CASSERLNTGELFF
abundance: NA; d_gene: NA; v_gene: TRBV7-9; j_gene: TRBJ1-1; CDR3nt: TGTGCCAGCGAACCCCCGGGGGTGAACACTGAAGCTTTCTTT; CDR3aa: CASEPPGVNTEAFF
abundance: few; d_gene: TRBD1; v_gene: TRBV30; j_gene: TRBJ1-2; CDR3nt: TGTGCCTGGAGTGTACCAACCCCGGACAGGGCTAACTATGGCTACACCTTC; CDR3aa: CAWSVPTPDRANYGYTF
abundance: few; d_gene: NA; v_gene: TRBV7-9; j_gene: TRBJ2-3; CDR3nt: TGTGCCATCGCCAGGGACCCTGAGATGCCTAGCACAGATACGCAGTATTTT; CDR3aa: CAIARDPEMPSTDTQYF
abundance: NA; d_gene: NA; v_gene: TRBV6-5; j_gene: TRBJ1-6; CDR3nt: TGTGCCAGCAGTTACTCCCAGGGGAGCCTTGGTTCACCCCTCCACTTT; CDR3aa: CASSYSQGSLGSPLHF
abundance: NA; d_gene: NA; v_gene: TRBV2; j_gene: TRBJ2-7; CDR3nt: TGTGCCAGCAGTTGGACAGCTTCCTACGAGCAGTACTTC; CDR3aa: CASSWTASYEQYF
abundance: NA; d_gene: TRBD1; v_gene: TRBV25-1; j_gene: TRBJ2-5; CDR3nt: TGTGCCAGCAGTGAGGCCCCGGGACAGAGCCAAGAGACCCAGTACTTC; CDR3aa: CASSEAPGQSQETQYF
abundance: NA; d_gene: NA; v_gene: TRBV6-5; j_gene: TRBJ1-5; CDR3nt: TGTGCCAGCAGTTACTCTTGGACGGTACCTCAGCCCCAGCATTTT; CDR3aa: CASSYSWTVPQPQHF
abundance: once; d_gene: NA; v_gene: TRBV15; j_gene: TRBJ1-1; CDR3nt: TGTGCCACCAGCAGGTCTAACACTGAAGCTTTCTTT; CDR3aa: CATSRSNTEAFF
abundance: NA; d_gene: NA; v_gene: TRBV15; j_gene: TRBJ2-3; CDR3nt: TGTGCCACCAGCAGAGATAGTGCGGGTCGGAGGGGTGGCACAGATACGCAGTATTTT; CDR3aa: CATSRDSAGRRGGTDTQYF
abundance: NA; d_gene: NA; v_gene: TRBV5-1; j_gene: TRBJ2-1; CDR3nt: TGCGCCAGCAGACCTCCGGGCCCTGGTGAGCAGTTCTTC; CDR3aa: CASRPPGPGEQFF
abundance: NA; d_gene: NA; v_gene: TRBV4-1; j_gene: TRBJ1-5; CDR3nt: TGCGCCAGCAGCCAAACCACGGTGTGGAATAGCAATCAGCCCCAGCATTTT; CDR3aa: CASSQTTVWNSNQPQHF
abundance: NA; d_gene: NA; v_gene: TRBV10-2; j_gene: TRBJ1-6; CDR3nt: TGCGCCAGCAGTGAGAAGGGATCCCCCCTCCACTTT; CDR3aa: CASSEKGSPLHF
abundance: NA; d_gene: NA; v_gene: TRBV9; j_gene: TRBJ2-5; CDR3nt: TGTGCCAGCAGCGGCCAAACCGGGCCGCAAGAGACCCAGTACTTC; CDR3aa: CASSGQTGPQETQYF
abundance: few; d_gene: NA; v_gene: TRBV29-1; j_gene: TRBJ2-3; CDR3nt: TGCAGCGTTGAGTTGGGTGACAGGATGGGGCAGTATTTT; CDR3aa: CSVELGDRMGQYF
abundance: NA; d_gene: NA; v_gene: TRBV21-1; j_gene: TRBJ2-7; CDR3nt: TGTGCCAGCAGCTACCATACCGGGACAGACTACGAGCAGTACTTC; CDR3aa: CASSYHTGTDYEQYF
abundance: NA; d_gene: NA; v_gene: TRBV6-7; j_gene: TRBJ2-1; CDR3nt: TGTGCCAGCAGTTACTCGAGGGATACAGAGGTTGGCAATGAGCAGTTCTTC; CDR3aa: CASSYSRDTEVGNEQFF
abundance: NA; d_gene: TRBD2; v_gene: TRBV7-3; j_gene: TRBJ2-1; CDR3nt: TGTGCCAGCACCTCAAGACCAGGCGCGGGGGGCTTCTACAATGAGCAGTTCTTC; CDR3aa: CASTSRPGAGGFYNEQFF
abundance: NA; d_gene: NA; v_gene: TRBV10-3; j_gene: TRBJ2-4; CDR3nt: TGTGCCATAAAGGACGGAACCAAAAACATTCAGTACTTC; CDR3aa: CAIKDGTKNIQYF
abundance: NA; d_gene: TRBD1; v_gene: TRBV29-1; j_gene: TRBJ1-2; CDR3nt: TGCAGCGCCAGACAGGGGGCGGAAGGCTACACCTTC; CDR3aa: CSARQGAEGYTF
abundance: few; d_gene: NA; v_gene: TRBV6-6; j_gene: TRBJ1-1; CDR3nt: TGTGCCAGCGGAACGAAGAACACTGAAGCTTTCTTT; CDR3aa: CASGTKNTEAFF
abundance: NA; d_gene: NA; v_gene: TRBV10-2; j_gene: TRBJ2-3; CDR3nt: TGCGCCAGCAGTGAGATTAGCGTGCAGTATTTT; CDR3aa: CASSEISVQYF